Listed below are T cell receptor beta chains from one sample, sequenced in a study of STAT3 mutations in large granular lymphocyte leukemia. The method was immunoSEQ multiplex PCR; TCRdb's version includes in-frame clones alone and lacks a portion of them. The data contain 35,000 to 50,000 clones, 80% to 90% of them singletons. The sample comprised PBMCs. The receptors were gathered from a human donor with T large granular lymphocyte leukemia. Some clones in this sample may be carry-over from other donors' samples. Each CDR3 is given with its conserved first and last residue. D genes are given only for firm matches. The size of a clone is reported for some rows only, either as once, few or many, or as a class for expanded clones.

J gene,D gene,clone size,V gene,CDR3 DNA,CDR3 protein
TRBJ1-2,TRBD1,-,TRBV7-9,TGTGCCAGCAGCCAGGGACAGGGGGCTCCAGGAAATGGCTACACCTTC,CASSQGQGAPGNGYTF
TRBJ2-7,-,once,TRBV9,TGTGCCAGCAGCGTAGGGGATACCACCGCTCGCGAGCAGTACTTC,CASSVGDTTAREQYF
TRBJ1-2,-,-,TRBV5-1,TGCGCCAGCAGCCCCGACAGCTCCTATGGCTACACCTTC,CASSPDSSYGYTF
TRBJ2-2,-,-,TRBV14,TGTGCCAGCAGCCAAGAGGCCGGGGAGCTGTTTTTT,CASSQEAGELFF
TRBJ2-7,-,-,TRBV7-8,TGTGCCAGCAGCCAAGCTGGACTCCACCATTCCTACGAGCAGTACTTC,CASSQAGLHHSYEQYF
TRBJ1-1,-,-,TRBV19,TGTGCCAGTAGTACCCGGACGGAGAACACTGAAGCTTTCTTT,CASSTRTENTEAFF
TRBJ1-1,-,-,TRBV27,TGTGCCAGCAGTTTAGGGTACACTGAAGCTTTCTTT,CASSLGYTEAFF
TRBJ2-7,-,once,TRBV30,TGTGCCTGGAGTTCAATCCCTGACAGCCTTGCCGCCTACGAGCAGTACTTC,CAWSSIPDSLAAYEQYF
TRBJ2-5,-,-,TRBV5-5,TGTGCCAGCAGCTTTGGGGGCTCTGGGTCTTCAGAGACCCAGTACTTC,CASSFGGSGSSETQYF
TRBJ2-6,-,-,TRBV9,TGTGCCAGCAGCGTAGCCGACTCTGGGGCCAACGTCCTGACTTTC,CASSVADSGANVLTF
TRBJ1-2,TRBD1,-,TRBV4-3,TGCGCCAGCAGCCAAGATCGAGGGACAGGGTTAGGAGGCTACACCTTC,CASSQDRGTGLGGYTF
TRBJ1-2,TRBD1,-,TRBV10-3,TGTGCCATCAGTGAATCCCAGGGGGGGTATGGCTACACCTTC,CAISESQGGYGYTF
TRBJ2-2,TRBD2,-,TRBV5-4,TGTGCCAGCAGCTTGGGTCATCGAGCGGGGGCGGGCGGGGAGCTGTTTTTT,CASSLGHRAGAGGELFF
TRBJ1-1,-,few,TRBV28,TGTGCCAGCAGTTTATTACGAGCTGAAGCTTTCTTT,CASSLLRAEAFF
TRBJ2-5,TRBD1,once,TRBV25-1,TGTGCCAGCAGTGAATCGAGGGGGCGCCAAGAGACCCAGTACTTC,CASSESRGRQETQYF
TRBJ2-3,TRBD2,-,TRBV5-4,TGTGCCAGCAGTAAACCGGGACTAGCGGGGGGGCCTCGTACAGATACGCAGTATTTT,CASSKPGLAGGPRTDTQYF
TRBJ1-1,-,-,TRBV29-1,TGCAGCGTTGCCGCCTTACAGGGAATCAGCTCGAACACTGAAGCTTTCTTT,CSVAALQGISSNTEAFF
TRBJ1-2,-,-,TRBV5-1,TGCGCCAGCAGCCAGGACAGCACTAACTATGGCTACACCTTC,CASSQDSTNYGYTF
TRBJ2-7,-,-,TRBV7-2,TGTGCCAGCAGCTTGTACTATCAAGGGGACGAGCAGTACTTC,CASSLYYQGDEQYF
TRBJ1-1,-,-,TRBV19,TGTGCCAGTAGTATAGATGTACAGGGATCGGCTTTCTTT,CASSIDVQGSAFF
TRBJ1-6,-,-,TRBV7-2,TGTGCCAGCAGCCGGGACCGTGACAATTCACCCCTCCACTTT,CASSRDRDNSPLHF
TRBJ1-1,-,-,TRBV28,TGTGCCAGCAGTCCCCCAGGGGCTGAAGCTTTCTTT,CASSPPGAEAFF